One and the same sample provided the 9 T cell receptor beta chains below, sequenced in a study of blood T cell repertoires in COVID-19. Libraries were prepared by immunoSEQ multiplex PCR; TCRdb keeps only in-frame clonotypes and omits some of them. This table holds some 330,000 clones, less than 90% found once. Source material: PBMCs or T cells enriched from blood (not recorded which). These receptors all come from a woman aged 45-60 years who had recovered from COVID-19.

The chain recombines TRBV5-1 with TRBJ2-3; 10 bases align to TRBD2. Germline assignment: CDR1 SGHRS and CDR2 YFSETQ. The CDR3 runs to 18 residues. Germline trimming cut 0 bases from V and 1 base from J; bases unmatched to any gene: 8. CDR3 protein: CASSLVSSGSRGTDTQYF. CDR3 nucleotide sequence: TGCGCCAGCAGCTTGGTCTCTAGCGGGAGTCGCGGCACAGATACGCAGTATTTT.

The chain combines TRBV10-3 with TRBJ2-3; 11 nucleotides align to TRBD2. The CDR3 has 17 amino acids. J was trimmed by 6 bases and V by 1 base; bases with no gene match: 9. The germline gives CDR1 ENHRY, CDR2 SYGVKD. For the CDR3, the DNA is TGTGCCATCAGTGAGTGGCTAGCGGGAGGTGGCGGGGATACGCAGTATTTT. Protein product: CAISEWLAGGGGDTQYF.

The rearrangement uses TRBV25-1 and TRBJ1-2; D is uncertain. V was shortened by 3 bases and J by 0 bases, with 11 bases between the two germline ends. CDR3 length: 15 amino acids. CDR1 and CDR2 (germline): MGHDK, SYGVNS. The CDR3 protein is CASSDPAGPNYGYTF. CDR3 DNA sequence: TGTGCCAGCAGTGACCCGGCGGGTCCTAACTATGGCTACACCTTC.

V gene TRBV6-6 combines with J gene TRBJ1-6; 9 bases match TRBD1. CDR1 and CDR2 (germline): MNHNY, SVGAGI (reference sequence). The length of the CDR3 is 13 residues. Unmatched junction bases numbered 13, after V lost 6 bases and J lost 19 bases. The chain's CDR3 is CASSFPSGTGRHF. DNA for the CDR3: TGTGCCAGCAGCTTTCCCTCGGGGACAGGGAGACACTTT.

The J gene is TRBJ1-2, the V gene TRBV30, with unresolved D. The CDR3 extends over 12 amino acids. Germline V lookup: CDR1 GTSNPN, CDR2 SVGIG (reference sequence). With 5 bases removed from V and 4 bases from J, the gap between germline ends came to 11 bases. The CDR3 reads CAWSTHGYGYTF. CDR3 coding DNA: TGTGCCTGGTCAACCCACGGCTATGGCTACACCTTC. The whole variable domain, remainder taken from reference TRBV30 and TRBJ1-2, is SQTIHQWPATLVQPVGSPLSLECTVEGTSNPNLYWYRQAAGRGLQLLFYSVGIGQISSEVPQNLSASRPQDRQFILSSKKLLLSDSGFYLCAWSTHGYGYTFGSGTRLTVV.

The chain is built from TRBV6-2 or TRBV6-3 and TRBJ2-1; 11 nucleotides align to TRBD1. Looked up from germline, CDR1 is MNHEY and CDR2 is SVGEGT. V lost 5 bases, J lost 8 bases, and 17 bases stayed unmatched. This CDR3 is 18 amino acids long. CDR3 sequence: CASSTRNVGQGVIDEQFF. Written as DNA, the CDR3 is TGTGCCAGCAGTACCCGCAACGTGGGACAGGGGGTAATCGATGAGCAGTTCTTC.

This rearrangement joins TRBV20-1 to TRBJ1-1; unclear D gene. Per germline, CDR1 DFQATT and CDR2 SNEGSKA (reference sequence). The V end lost 1 base, the J end lost 6 bases, and 6 bases lay between the germline ends. CDR3 size: 11 residues. The CDR3 sequence is CSARGFAEAFF. The CDR3 coding sequence is TGCAGTGCTAGAGGTTTCGCTGAAGCTTTCTTT.

This clone was seen a single time. The chain couples TRBV10-3 to TRBJ1-2; D call uncertain. V gave up 4 bases and J gave up 2 bases, with 8 bases separating them. This CDR3 spans 13 amino acids. Per germline, CDR1 ENHRY and CDR2 SYGVKD. CDR3 DNA: TGTGCCATCAGTGTAAACCTAAACTATGGCTACACCTTC. Protein product: CAISVNLNYGYTF.

The chain is built from TRBV20-1 and TRBJ1-5; no reliable D call. V lost 3 bases to trimming and J lost 2 bases, with 8 bases between them. Germline V gene data show CDR1 as DFQATT and CDR2 as SNEGSKA (reference sequence). The CDR3 runs to 13 residues. CDR3 protein: CSASSSGNQPQHF. CDR3 DNA: TGCAGTGCTAGTAGTAGCGGCAATCAGCCCCAGCATTTT.